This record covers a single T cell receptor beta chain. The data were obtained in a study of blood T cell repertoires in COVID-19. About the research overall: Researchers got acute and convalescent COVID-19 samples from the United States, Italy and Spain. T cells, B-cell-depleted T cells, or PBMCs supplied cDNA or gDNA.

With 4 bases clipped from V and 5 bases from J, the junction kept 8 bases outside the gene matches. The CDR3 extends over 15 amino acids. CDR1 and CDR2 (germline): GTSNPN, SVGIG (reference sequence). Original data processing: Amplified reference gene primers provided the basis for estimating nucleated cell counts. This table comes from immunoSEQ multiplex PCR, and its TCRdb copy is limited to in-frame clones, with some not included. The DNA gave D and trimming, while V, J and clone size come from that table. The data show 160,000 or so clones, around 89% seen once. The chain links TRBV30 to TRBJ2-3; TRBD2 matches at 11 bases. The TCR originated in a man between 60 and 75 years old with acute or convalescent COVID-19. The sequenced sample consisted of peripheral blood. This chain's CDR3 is CAWNSGGARRDTQYF. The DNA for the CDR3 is TGTGCCTGGAATAGCGGGGGGGCGCGTAGAGATACGCAGTATTTT.